This T cell receptor (beta chain) was sequenced during a study of untreated major depressive disorder. General study results and limits: In every subject, the five largest TRBV05-01 clones were private. Compared with controls, depressed patients showed more TRBV05-01 (Vbeta 5.1) usage in CD4+ T cells.

V shed 2 bases and J shed 4 bases, with 11 bases lying between them. Per the germline V gene, CDR1 is LGHNA and CDR2 is YSLEER. The CDR3 is made up of 14 amino acids. Note on this clone: The antigen remains unidentified.

All participants were of European descent. Major depressive disorder by DSM-IV, Hamilton depression score of at least 18. Enrichment usually gave approximately 95% pure CD4+ T cells. TCRdb's copy holds only in-frame clones and misses some; the assay was immunoSEQ multiplex PCR. The sample holds under 30,000 clones, about 90% seen once. V is TRBV4-3 and J is TRBJ2-5, with D tentatively TRBD2 (5 bases). This sequence was found in a woman under 40 with major depressive disorder. The specimen sequenced was CD4+ T cells from PBMCs. The CDR3 region is CASSQTSLGETQYF. CDR3 nucleotides: TGCGCCAGCAGCCAAACTAGTTTGGGAGAGACCCAGTACTTC.